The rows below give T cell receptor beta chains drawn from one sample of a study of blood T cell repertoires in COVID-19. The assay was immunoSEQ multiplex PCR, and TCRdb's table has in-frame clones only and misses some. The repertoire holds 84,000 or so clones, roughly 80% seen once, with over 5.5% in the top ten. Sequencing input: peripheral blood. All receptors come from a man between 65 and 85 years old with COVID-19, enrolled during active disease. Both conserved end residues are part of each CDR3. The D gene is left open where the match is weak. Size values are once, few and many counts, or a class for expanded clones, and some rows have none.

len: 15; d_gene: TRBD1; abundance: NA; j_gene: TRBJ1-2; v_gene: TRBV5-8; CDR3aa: CASSSYGTGGGGYTF; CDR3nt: TGTGCCAGCAGCTCCTACGGGACAGGGGGCGGTGGCTACACCTTC
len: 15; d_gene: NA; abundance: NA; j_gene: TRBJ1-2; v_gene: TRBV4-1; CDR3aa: CASSQGVSYNYGYTF; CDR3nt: TGCGCCAGCAGCCAAGGAGTTTCGTATAACTATGGCTACACCTTC
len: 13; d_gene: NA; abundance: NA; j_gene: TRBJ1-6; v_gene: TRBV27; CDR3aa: CASARQGHSPLHF; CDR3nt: TGTGCCAGCGCGAGGCAGGGTCATTCACCCCTCCACTTT
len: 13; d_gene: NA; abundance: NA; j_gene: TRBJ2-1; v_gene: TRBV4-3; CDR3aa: CASSPGLRNEQFF; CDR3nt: TGCGCCAGCAGCCCAGGACTCCGTAATGAGCAGTTCTTC
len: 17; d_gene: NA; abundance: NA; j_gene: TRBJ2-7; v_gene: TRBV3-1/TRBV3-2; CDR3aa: CASSQDSHVAKGEEQYF; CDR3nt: TGTGCCAGCAGCCAAGATAGTCACGTAGCCAAGGGGGAGGAGCAGTACTTC
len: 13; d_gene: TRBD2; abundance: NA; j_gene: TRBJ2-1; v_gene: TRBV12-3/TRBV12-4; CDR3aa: CASNGGAYNEQFF; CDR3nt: TGTGCCAGCAACGGGGGGGCTTACAATGAGCAGTTCTTC
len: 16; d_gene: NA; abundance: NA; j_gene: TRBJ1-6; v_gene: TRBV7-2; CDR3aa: CASSFKTSRFGSPLHF; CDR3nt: TGTGCCAGCAGCTTTAAGACTAGCCGATTCGGCTCACCCCTCCACTTT
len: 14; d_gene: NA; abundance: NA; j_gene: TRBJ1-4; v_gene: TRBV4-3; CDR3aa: CASSQEGQDEKLFF; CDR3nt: TGCGCCAGCAGCCAAGAGGGACAAGATGAAAAACTGTTTTTT
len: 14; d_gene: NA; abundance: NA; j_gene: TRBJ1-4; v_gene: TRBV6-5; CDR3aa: CASSRDKAKEKLFF; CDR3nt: TGTGCCAGCAGCCGAGATAAAGCGAAAGAAAAACTGTTTTTT
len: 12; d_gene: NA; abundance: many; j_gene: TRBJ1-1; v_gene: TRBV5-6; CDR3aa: CASSLRGTEAFF; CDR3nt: TGTGCCAGCAGCTTGCGGGGCACTGAAGCTTTCTTT
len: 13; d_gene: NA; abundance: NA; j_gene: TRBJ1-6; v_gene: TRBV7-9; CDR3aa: CASSLGQDSPLHF; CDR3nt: TGTGCCAGCAGCTTAGGTCAGGATTCACCCCTCCACTTT
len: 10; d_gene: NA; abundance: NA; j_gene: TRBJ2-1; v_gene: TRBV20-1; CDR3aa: CSGGRGEQFF; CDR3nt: TGCAGTGGGGGGCGTGGTGAGCAGTTCTTC
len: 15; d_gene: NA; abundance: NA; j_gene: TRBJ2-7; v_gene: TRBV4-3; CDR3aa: CASSQDWSGNYEQYF; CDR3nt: TGCGCCAGCAGCCAAGATTGGTCAGGAAACTACGAGCAGTACTTC
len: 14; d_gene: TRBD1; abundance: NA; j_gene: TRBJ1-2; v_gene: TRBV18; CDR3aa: CASSPGNRGHGYTF; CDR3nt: TGTGCCAGCTCACCAGGAAACAGGGGCCATGGCTACACCTTC
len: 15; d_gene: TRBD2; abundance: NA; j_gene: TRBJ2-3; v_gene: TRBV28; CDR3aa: CASSPTSGSPYTQYF; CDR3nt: TGTGCCAGCAGCCCGACTAGCGGGAGCCCTTATACGCAGTATTTT
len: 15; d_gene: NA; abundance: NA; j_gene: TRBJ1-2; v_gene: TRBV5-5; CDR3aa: CASRLTGNDLYGYTF; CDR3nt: TGTGCCAGCAGGTTGACAGGAAATGACCTTTATGGCTACACCTTC
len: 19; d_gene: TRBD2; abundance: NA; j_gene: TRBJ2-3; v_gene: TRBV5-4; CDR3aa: CASSDPSGAFFGVTDTQYF; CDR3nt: TGTGCCAGCAGCGACCCTAGCGGGGCCTTTTTCGGGGTAACAGATACGCAGTATTTT
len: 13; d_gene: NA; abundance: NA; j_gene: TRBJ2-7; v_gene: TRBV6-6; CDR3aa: CASTFRDTYEQYF; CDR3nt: TGTGCCAGCACCTTCCGGGACACTTACGAGCAGTACTTC
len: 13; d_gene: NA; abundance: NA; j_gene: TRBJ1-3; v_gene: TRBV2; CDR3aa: CASREGPGNTIYF; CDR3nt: TGTGCCAGCAGAGAAGGGCCTGGAAACACCATATATTTT
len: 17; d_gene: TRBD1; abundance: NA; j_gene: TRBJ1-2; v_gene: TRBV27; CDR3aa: CASSPKGQGAANYGYTF; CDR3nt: TGTGCCAGCAGTCCAAAAGGACAGGGGGCGGCTAACTATGGCTACACCTTC
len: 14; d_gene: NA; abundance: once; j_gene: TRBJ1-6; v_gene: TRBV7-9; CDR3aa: CASSFDRLDSPLHF; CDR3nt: TGTGCCAGCAGCTTCGACAGGTTGGATTCACCCCTCCACTTT
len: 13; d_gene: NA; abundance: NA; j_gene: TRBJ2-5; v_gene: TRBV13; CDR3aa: CASSLGGGETQYF; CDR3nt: TGTGCCAGCAGCTTAGGTGGGGGGGAGACCCAGTACTTC
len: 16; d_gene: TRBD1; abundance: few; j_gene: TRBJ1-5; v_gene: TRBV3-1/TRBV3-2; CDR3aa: CASSHSLTGGSQPQHF; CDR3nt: TGTGCCAGCAGCCATTCACTAACAGGGGGCTCTCAGCCCCAGCATTTT
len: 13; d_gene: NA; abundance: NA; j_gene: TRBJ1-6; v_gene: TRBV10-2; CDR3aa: CASSTPGRSPLHF; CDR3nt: TGCGCCAGCAGTACCCCAGGGAGGTCACCCCTCCACTTT
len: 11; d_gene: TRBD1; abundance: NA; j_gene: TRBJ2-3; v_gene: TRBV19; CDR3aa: CASPQGHTQYF; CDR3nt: TGTGCCAGCCCACAGGGGCATACGCAGTATTTT
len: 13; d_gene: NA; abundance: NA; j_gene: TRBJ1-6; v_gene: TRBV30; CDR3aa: CALGRAYNSPLHF; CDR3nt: TGTGCCTTGGGACGGGCCTATAATTCACCCCTCCACTTT
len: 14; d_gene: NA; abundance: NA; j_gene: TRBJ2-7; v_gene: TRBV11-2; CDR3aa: CASSFYRDSYEQYF; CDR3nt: TGTGCCAGCAGTTTTTACAGGGACTCCTACGAGCAGTACTTC
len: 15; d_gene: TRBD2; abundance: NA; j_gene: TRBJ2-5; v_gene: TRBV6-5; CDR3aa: CASSYRGLPQETQYF; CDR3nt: TGTGCCAGCAGTTACCGGGGACTACCTCAAGAGACCCAGTACTTC
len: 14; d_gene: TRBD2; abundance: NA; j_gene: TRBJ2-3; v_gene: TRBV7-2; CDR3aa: CASRLGRGTDTQYF; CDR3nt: TGTGCCAGCAGGCTAGGGAGGGGCACAGATACGCAGTATTTT
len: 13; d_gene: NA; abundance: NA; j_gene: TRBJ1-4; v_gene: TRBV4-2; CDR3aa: CASRRGGDEKLFF; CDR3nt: TGTGCCAGCAGAAGAGGAGGAGATGAAAAACTGTTTTTT
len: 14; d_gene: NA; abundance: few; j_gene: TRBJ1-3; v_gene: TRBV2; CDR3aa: CASSVGRDGNTIYF; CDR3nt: TGTGCCAGCAGTGTAGGGCGGGATGGAAACACCATATATTTT
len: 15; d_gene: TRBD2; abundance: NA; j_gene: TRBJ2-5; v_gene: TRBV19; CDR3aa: CASSSRAGGPETQYF; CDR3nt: TGTGCCAGTAGTAGCCGAGCGGGAGGGCCGGAGACCCAGTACTTC
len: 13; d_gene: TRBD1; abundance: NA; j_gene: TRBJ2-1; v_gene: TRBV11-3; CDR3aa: CASSRAGGNEQFF; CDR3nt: TGTGCCAGCAGCCGCGCAGGGGGCAATGAGCAGTTCTTC
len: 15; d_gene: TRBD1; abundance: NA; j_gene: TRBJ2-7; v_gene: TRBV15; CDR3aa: CATSTSTGGSYEQYF; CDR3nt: TGTGCCACCAGCACTTCGACAGGGGGATCCTACGAGCAGTACTTC
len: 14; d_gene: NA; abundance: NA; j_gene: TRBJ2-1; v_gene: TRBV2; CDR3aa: CASTGTHSYNEQFF; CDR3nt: TGTGCCAGCACAGGCACGCACTCCTACAATGAGCAGTTCTTC
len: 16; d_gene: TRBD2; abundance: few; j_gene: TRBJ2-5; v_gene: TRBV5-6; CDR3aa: CASSLGLAGAPKTQYF; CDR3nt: TGTGCCAGCAGCTTGGGTCTAGCGGGAGCCCCGAAGACCCAGTACTTC
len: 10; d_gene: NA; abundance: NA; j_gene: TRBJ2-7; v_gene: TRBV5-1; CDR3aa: CASSNVEQYF; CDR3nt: TGCGCCAGCAGTAATGTCGAGCAGTACTTC
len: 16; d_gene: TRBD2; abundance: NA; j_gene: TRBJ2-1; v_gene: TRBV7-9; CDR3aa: CASSLSAGAFGNEQFF; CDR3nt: TGTGCCAGCAGCTTGTCAGCGGGAGCTTTTGGCAATGAGCAGTTCTTC
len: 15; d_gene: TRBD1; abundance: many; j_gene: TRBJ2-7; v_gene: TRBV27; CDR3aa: CASSFGQGALYEQYF; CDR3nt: TGTGCCAGCAGTTTCGGACAGGGGGCCTTATACGAGCAGTACTTC
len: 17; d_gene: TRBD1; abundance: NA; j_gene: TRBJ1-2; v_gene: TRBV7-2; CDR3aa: CASSTGGDSPARYGYTF; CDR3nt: TGTGCCAGCAGCACGGGGGGGGACAGCCCGGCACGTTATGGCTACACCTTC
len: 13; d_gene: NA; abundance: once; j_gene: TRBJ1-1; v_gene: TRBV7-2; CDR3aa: CASSFHGDTEAFF; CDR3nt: TGTGCCAGCAGCTTCCATGGAGACACTGAAGCTTTCTTT
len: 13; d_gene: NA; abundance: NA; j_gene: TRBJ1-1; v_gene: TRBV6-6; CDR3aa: CASRPTANTEAFF; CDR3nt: TGTGCCAGCAGGCCCACAGCGAACACTGAAGCTTTCTTT
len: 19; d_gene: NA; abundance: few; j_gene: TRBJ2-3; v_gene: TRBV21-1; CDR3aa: CASKKRGLAVRSPTDTQYF; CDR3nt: TGTGCCAGCAAAAAGAGGGGACTAGCGGTCCGAAGTCCCACAGATACGCAGTATTTT
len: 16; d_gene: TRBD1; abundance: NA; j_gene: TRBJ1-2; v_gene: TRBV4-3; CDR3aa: CASSQEYRTGGRGYTF; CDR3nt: TGCGCCAGCAGCCAAGAATATAGGACAGGGGGTCGGGGCTACACCTTC
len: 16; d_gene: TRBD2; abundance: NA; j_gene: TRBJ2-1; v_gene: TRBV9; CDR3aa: CASSVKRGGLYNEQFF; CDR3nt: TGTGCCAGCAGCGTCAAGCGGGGGGGCTTGTACAATGAGCAGTTCTTC
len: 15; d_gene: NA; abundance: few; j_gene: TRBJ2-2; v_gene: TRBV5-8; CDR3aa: CASSNPAGFAGELFF; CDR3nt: TGTGCCAGCAGCAACCCCGCAGGGTTTGCCGGGGAGCTGTTTTTT
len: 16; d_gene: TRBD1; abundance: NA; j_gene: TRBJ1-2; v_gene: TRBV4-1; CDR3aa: CASSQETTGRQGGYTF; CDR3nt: TGCGCCAGCAGCCAAGAGACGACAGGGAGGCAAGGAGGCTACACCTTC
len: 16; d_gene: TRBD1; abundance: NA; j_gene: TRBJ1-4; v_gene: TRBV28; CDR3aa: CASSSGTGVPNEKLFF; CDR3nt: TGTGCCAGCAGTTCCGGGACAGGGGTACCTAATGAAAAACTGTTTTTT
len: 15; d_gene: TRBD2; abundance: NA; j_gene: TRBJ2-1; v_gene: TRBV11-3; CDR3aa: CATREGLADYNEQFF; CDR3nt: TGTGCCACCCGGGAGGGACTAGCGGACTACAATGAGCAGTTCTTC
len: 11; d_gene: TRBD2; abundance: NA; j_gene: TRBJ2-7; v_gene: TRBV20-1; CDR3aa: CSASGLAEQYF; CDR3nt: TGCAGTGCTTCCGGACTAGCGGAGCAGTACTTC
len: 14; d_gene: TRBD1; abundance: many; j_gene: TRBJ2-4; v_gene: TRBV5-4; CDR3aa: CASSLPGTENIQYF; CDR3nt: TGTGCCAGCAGCCTGCCCGGGACAGAAAACATTCAGTACTTC
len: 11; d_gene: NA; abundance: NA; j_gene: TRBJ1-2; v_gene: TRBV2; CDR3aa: CASATTSGYTF; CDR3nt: TGTGCCAGCGCGACTACTTCAGGCTACACCTTC
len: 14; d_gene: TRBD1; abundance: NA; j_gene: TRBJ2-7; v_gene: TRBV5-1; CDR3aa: CASSLAGQDYEQYF; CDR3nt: TGCGCCAGCAGCTTGGCGGGACAGGACTACGAGCAGTACTTC
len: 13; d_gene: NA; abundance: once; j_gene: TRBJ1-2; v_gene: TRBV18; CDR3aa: CASRELSPDGYTF; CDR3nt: TGTGCCAGTCGGGAACTGAGTCCGGATGGCTACACCTTC
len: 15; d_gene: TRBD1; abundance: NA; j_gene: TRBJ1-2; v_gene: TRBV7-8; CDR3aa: CASSYRGQGASGYTF; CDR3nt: TGTGCCAGCAGCTACCGGGGACAGGGGGCGAGTGGCTACACCTTC